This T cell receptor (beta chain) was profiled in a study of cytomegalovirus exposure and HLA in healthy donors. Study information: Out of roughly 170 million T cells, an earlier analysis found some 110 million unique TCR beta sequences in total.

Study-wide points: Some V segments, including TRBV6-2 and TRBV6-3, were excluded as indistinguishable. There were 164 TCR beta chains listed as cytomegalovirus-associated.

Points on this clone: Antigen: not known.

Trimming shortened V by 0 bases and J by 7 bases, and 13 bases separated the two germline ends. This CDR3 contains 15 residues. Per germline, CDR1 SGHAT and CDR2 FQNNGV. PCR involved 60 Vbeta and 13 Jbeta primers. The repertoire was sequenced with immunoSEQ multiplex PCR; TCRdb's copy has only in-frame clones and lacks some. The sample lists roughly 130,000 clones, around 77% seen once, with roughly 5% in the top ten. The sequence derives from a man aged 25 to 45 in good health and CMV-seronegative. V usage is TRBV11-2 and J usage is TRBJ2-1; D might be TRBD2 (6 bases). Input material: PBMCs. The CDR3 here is CASSLERRGNNEQFF. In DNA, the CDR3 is TGTGCCAGCAGCTTAGAGAGACGGGGGAATAATGAGCAGTTCTTC.